One and the same sample provided the 21 T cell receptor beta chains below, sequenced in a study of blood T cell repertoires in COVID-19. TCRdb keeps only in-frame clones here, not all; method: immunoSEQ multiplex PCR. The sample has 200,000 or so clones, less than 90% seen once. What was sequenced was peripheral blood. The receptors were gathered from a woman in her fifties or sixties who had recovered from COVID-19.

The rearrangement uses TRBV5-8 and TRBJ2-5, with a possible D match to TRBD2 (5 bases). The germline V and J ends were trimmed by 4 bases and 2 bases, with 21 bases remaining between them. Germline V gene sequence: CDR1 SGHTS, CDR2 YDEGEE. This CDR3 has 17 residues. CDR3: CASSHPQAGLSQETQYF. The CDR3, as DNA: TGTGCCAGCAGCCACCCCCAGGCGGGCCTCTCGCAAGAGACCCAGTACTTC.

The chain recombines TRBV7-9 with TRBJ2-3; unclear D gene. The CDR3 loop spans 15 amino acids. Germline CDR1 SEHNR, CDR2 FQNEAQ (reference sequence). Trimming removed 5 bases from V and 1 base from J, with 13 bases in between. CDR3 loop: CASSRLAWGTDTQYF. Here the CDR3 DNA reads TGTGCCAGCAGCCGTTTAGCTTGGGGCACAGATACGCAGTATTTT.

The gene calls are TRBV2 and TRBJ1-3, with a weak D call TRBD1 (6 bases). V lost 6 bases to trimming and J lost 0 bases, with 24 bases between them. This CDR3 spans 19 amino acids. The germline CDR1 and CDR2 sequences are SNHLY and FYNNEI. The DNA for the CDR3 is TGTGCCAGCAGCGAAAGGGCCTCGGCAGGGGCATTCTCTGGAAACACCATATATTTT. This encodes CASSERASAGAFSGNTIYF. Full variable domain (rest looked up from reference TRBV2 and TRBJ1-3): EPEVTQTPSHQVTQMGQEVILRCVPISNHLYFYWYRQILGQKVEFLVSFYNNEISEKSEIFDDQFSVERPDGSNFTLKIRSTKLEDSAMYFCASSERASAGAFSGNTIYFGEGSWLTVV.

V is TRBV27 and J is TRBJ1-2; 12 bases are a match to TRBD1. This CDR3 spans 16 amino acids. The junction had 3 bases not matched to a gene; V was cut back by 0 bases and J by 4 bases. The germline V gene encodes CDR1 MNHEY and CDR2 SMNVEV (reference sequence). CDR3 sequence (DNA): TGTGCCAGCAGTTTATCGGGACAGGGGGCGGCCTATGGCTACACCTTC. Its translation: CASSLSGQGAAYGYTF.

This chain connects TRBV27 to TRBJ2-7; 8 bases match TRBD1. Germline-derived CDR1 and CDR2 are MNHEY and SMNVEV (reference sequence). CDR3 length equals 17 residues. J was trimmed by 2 bases and V by 7 bases; bases with no gene match: 16. The CDR3 here is CASNQRFRDRKAYEQYF. In DNA form, the CDR3 reads TGTGCCAGCAACCAACGGTTCCGGGACAGGAAAGCCTACGAGCAGTACTTC.

V gene TRBV2 combines with J gene TRBJ2-1; TRBD2 aligns across 11 bases. Germline CDR1 reads SNHLY; CDR2 reads FYNNEI. This CDR3 comprises 16 residues. V lost 6 bases, J lost 3 bases, and 7 bases stayed unmatched. CDR3 nucleotides: TGTGCCAGCAGCGGTCCCGGGACTAGCGGCTACAATGAGCAGTTCTTC. Its protein is CASSGPGTSGYNEQFF.

The rearrangement joins TRBV4-1 to TRBJ2-2, with 16 bases lining up with TRBD2. Looked up from germline, CDR1 is MGHRA and CDR2 is YSYEKL. CDR3 size: 18 residues. The junction had 6 bases not matched to a gene; V was cut back by 3 bases and J by 5 bases. This chain's CDR3 is CASSHLGTSGGDTGELFF. The CDR3 DNA reads as TGCGCCAGCAGCCACCTGGGGACTAGCGGGGGGGATACCGGGGAGCTGTTTTTT.

In its sample, this clone was seen a few times. The genes are TRBV4-1 and TRBJ1-4, with a weak D call TRBD1 (6 bases). With 4 bases removed from V and 4 bases from J, the gap between germline ends came to 16 bases. CDR1 is MGHRA, CDR2 YSYEKL, per germline. The CDR3 is 16 amino acids. The CDR3 is CASSPSWTDDNEKLFF. CDR3 bases: TGCGCCAGCAGCCCTTCTTGGACAGACGATAATGAAAAACTGTTTTTT.

In this sample, this clone turned up once. The rearrangement uses TRBV3-1 (or the pseudogene TRBV3-2) and TRBJ2-3; 7 bases agree with TRBD2. CDR3 length: 15 residues. The germline CDR1 and CDR2 sequences are LGHDT and YNNKEL (reference sequence). Trimming at V came to 7 bases and at J to 4 bases, leaving 11 bases not matched to a gene. The CDR3 bases are TGTGCCAGCACCCCGGGGGGTCGAGGGGCAGATACGCAGTATTTT. It specifies CASTPGGRGADTQYF.

The V and J genes are TRBV7-9 and TRBJ1-1; unclear D gene. Trimming removed 5 bases from V and 1 base from J, with 8 bases in between. CDR3 length equals 13 residues. Germline V CDR1 and CDR2: SEHNR, FQNEAQ (reference sequence). The CDR3 coding sequence is TGTGCCAGCAGCCCGGTCACGAACACTGAAGCTTTCTTT. As protein: CASSPVTNTEAFF.

V gene TRBV5-8 combines with J gene TRBJ2-1; 10 bases are a match to TRBD2. The CDR3 extends over 15 amino acids. With 0 bases clipped from V and 4 bases from J, the junction kept 1 base outside the gene matches. Looked up from germline, CDR1 is SGHTS and CDR2 is YDEGEE. The CDR3 nucleotides are TGTGCCAGCAGCTTGGAGCGGGGGGGTTACAATGAGCAGTTCTTC. Translated: CASSLERGGYNEQFF.

The chain is built from TRBV7-9 and TRBJ1-6, with D hard to call. V was cut by 5 bases and J by 7 bases, with 12 bases left in between. CDR1 and CDR2 (germline): SEHNR, FQNEAQ (reference sequence). The CDR3 loop spans 14 amino acids. In nucleotides, the CDR3 is TGTGCCAGCAGCGCCTCCGGAGGGAATTCACCCCTCCACTTT. Translating gives CASSASGGNSPLHF.

V and J are TRBV7-9 and TRBJ1-1; no clear D. V was cut by 2 bases and J by 3 bases, with 19 bases left in between. Germline V gene lookup returns CDR1 SEHNR and CDR2 FQNEAQ (reference sequence). CDR3 length: 17 residues. DNA of the CDR3: TGTGCCAGCAGCTTACGAGGGTTTGGAGAGGCTTACACTGAAGCTTTCTTT. This gives the protein CASSLRGFGEAYTEAFF.

The chain has TRBV10-3 and TRBJ2-1, with TRBD2 matching over 11 bases. Per germline, CDR1 ENHRY and CDR2 SYGVKD. CDR3 size: 15 residues. V was clipped by 5 bases and J by 7 bases; unmatched bases: 7. Written as DNA, the CDR3 is TGTGCCATCAGTAATAGCGGGGGGGGAGGAAATGAGCAGTTCTTC. Amino acid sequence: CAISNSGGGGNEQFF.

The table lists this clone with a count of one. The chain recombines TRBV6-2 or TRBV6-3 with TRBJ1-4, with TRBD1 matching 7 bases. The junction had 7 bases not matched to a gene; V was cut back by 5 bases and J by 10 bases. This CDR3 comprises 13 residues. The germline V gene has CDR1 MNHEY and CDR2 SVGEGT. CDR3 nucleotides: TGTGCCAGCAGTGAGGGGGCGGATGGAAAACTGTTTTTT. Protein sequence: CASSEGADGKLFF.

CDR3 protein: CASSERVRSTGELFF. The CDR3 nucleotides are TGCGCCAGCAGCGAACGGGTTCGTTCGACCGGGGAGCTGTTTTTT. The V gene is TRBV5-1, the J gene TRBJ2-2; D ambiguous. Between the trimmed V and J ends, which lost 4 bases and 5 bases, there was a span of 15 bases. This CDR3 has 15 residues. CDR1 and CDR2 (germline): SGHRS, YFSETQ.

This clone was counted only a few times. The CDR3 DNA reads TGTGCCAGCAGCAAACGGACAGGGGGGGTAGCGGCCACTGAAGCTTTCTTT. Protein product: CASSKRTGGVAATEAFF. This chain links TRBV21-1 with TRBJ1-1; the table names TRBD1, a call not compared with the DNA. TRBV21-1 is a pseudogene segment. The CDR3 loop spans 17 amino acids.

The V call is TRBV7-8, the J call TRBJ2-7, with D perhaps matching TRBD2 (5 bases). Looked up from germline, CDR1 is SGHVS and CDR2 is FQNEAQ. With 0 bases removed from V and 3 bases from J, the gap between germline ends came to 9 bases. The CDR3 has 14 amino acids. CDR3 sequence reads: CASSLAPGDYEQYF. In nucleotides, the CDR3 is TGTGCCAGCAGCTTAGCCCCCGGGGACTACGAGCAGTACTTC.

This clone was recorded a few times. V and J are TRBV27 and TRBJ1-3; 9 bases agree with TRBD1. Germline trimming cut 6 bases from V and 4 bases from J; bases unmatched to any gene: 4. Germline V gene data show CDR1 as MNHEY and CDR2 as SMNVEV (reference sequence). The CDR3 runs 14 residues. The CDR3 region has the DNA TGTGCCAGCAGCCGACAGGGGGAAGGAAACACCATATATTTT. It is translated as CASSRQGEGNTIYF.

The chain uses TRBV19 and TRBJ1-2; D is perhaps TRBD1 (5 bases). CDR1 and CDR2 from the germline V gene are LNHDA and SQIVND (reference sequence). V gave up 3 bases and J gave up 4 bases, with 21 bases separating them. CDR3 size: 17 residues. This chain's CDR3 is CASSIERGGESSYGYTF. The DNA of the CDR3 is TGTGCCAGTAGTATTGAAAGGGGCGGAGAGTCCTCCTATGGCTACACCTTC.

The CDR3 here is CASSYNPGTDNSPLHF. The CDR3 coding sequence is TGTGCCAGCAGTTACAACCCCGGGACAGATAATTCACCCCTCCACTTT. The chain uses TRBV6-2 or TRBV6-3 and TRBJ1-6, with 7 bases lining up with TRBD1. The V gene's germline CDR1 is MNHEY and CDR2 SVGEGT. The trim removed 2 bases at V and 5 bases at J, leaving 6 bases unmatched. The CDR3 has 16 residues.